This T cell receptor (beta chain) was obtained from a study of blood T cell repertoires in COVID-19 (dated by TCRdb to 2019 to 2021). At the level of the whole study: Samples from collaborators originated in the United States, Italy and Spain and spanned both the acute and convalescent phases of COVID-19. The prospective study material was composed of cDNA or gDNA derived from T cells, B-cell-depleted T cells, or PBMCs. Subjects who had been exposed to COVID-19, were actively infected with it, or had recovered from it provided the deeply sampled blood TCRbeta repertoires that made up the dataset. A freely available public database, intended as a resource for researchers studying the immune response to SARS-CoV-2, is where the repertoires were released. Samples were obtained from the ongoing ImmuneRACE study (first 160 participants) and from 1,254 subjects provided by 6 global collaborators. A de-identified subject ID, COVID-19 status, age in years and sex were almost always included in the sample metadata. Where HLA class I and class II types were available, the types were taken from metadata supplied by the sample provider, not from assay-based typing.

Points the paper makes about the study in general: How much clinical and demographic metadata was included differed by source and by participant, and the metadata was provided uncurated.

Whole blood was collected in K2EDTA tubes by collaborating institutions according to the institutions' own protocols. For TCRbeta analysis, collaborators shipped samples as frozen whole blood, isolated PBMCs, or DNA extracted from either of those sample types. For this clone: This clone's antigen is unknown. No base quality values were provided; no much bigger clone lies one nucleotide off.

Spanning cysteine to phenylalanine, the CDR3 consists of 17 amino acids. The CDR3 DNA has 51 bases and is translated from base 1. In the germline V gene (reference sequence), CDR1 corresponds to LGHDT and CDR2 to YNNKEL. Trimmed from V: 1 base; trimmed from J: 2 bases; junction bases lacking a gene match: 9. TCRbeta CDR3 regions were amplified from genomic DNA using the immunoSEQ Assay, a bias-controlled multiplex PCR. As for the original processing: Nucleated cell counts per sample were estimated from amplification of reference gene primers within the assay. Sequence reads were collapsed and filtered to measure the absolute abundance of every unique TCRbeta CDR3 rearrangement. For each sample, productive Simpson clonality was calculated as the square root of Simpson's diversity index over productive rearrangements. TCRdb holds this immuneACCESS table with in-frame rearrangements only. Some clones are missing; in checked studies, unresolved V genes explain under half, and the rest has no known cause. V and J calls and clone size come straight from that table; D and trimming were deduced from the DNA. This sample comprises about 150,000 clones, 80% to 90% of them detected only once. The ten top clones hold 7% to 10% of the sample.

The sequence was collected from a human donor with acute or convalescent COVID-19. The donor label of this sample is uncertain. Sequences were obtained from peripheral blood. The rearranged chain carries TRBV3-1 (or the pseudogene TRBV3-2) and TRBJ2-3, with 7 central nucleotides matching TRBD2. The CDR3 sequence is CASSQVLTGGPTDTQYF. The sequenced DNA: TGTGCCAGCAGCCAAGTCCTCACGGGGGGACCCACAGATACGCAGTATTTT.